The next 24 T cell receptor beta chains were all read from a single sample in a study of blood T cell repertoires in COVID-19. Clones were read by immunoSEQ multiplex PCR, and TCRdb kept only the in-frame ones, dropping some. The sample lists about 70,000 clones, roughly 91% occurring once. The sequencing input was peripheral blood. The receptors here all came from a woman in her late teens or twenties with acute or convalescent COVID-19.

The chain employs TRBV6-2 or TRBV6-3 and TRBJ1-4; TRBD1 matches 8 bases. The CDR3 runs to 15 residues. V dropped 6 bases and J dropped 6; count of bases not matched to a gene: 9. CDR1 and CDR2 from the germline V gene are MNHEY and SVGEGT. CDR3 loop: CASRPQGAKYEKLFF. The CDR3 nucleotides read TGTGCCAGCAGACCTCAGGGGGCGAAGTATGAAAAACTGTTTTTT.

The chain has TRBV7-9 and TRBJ1-2; D is ambiguous. The germline V gene has CDR1 SEHNR and CDR2 FQNEAQ (reference sequence). The CDR3 sequence is 14 residues long. V lost 1 base and J 6 bases, leaving 12 bases between the germline ends. CDR3 residues: CASSLGAGDDGYTF. CDR3 sequence (DNA): TGTGCCAGCAGCTTAGGGGCAGGCGACGATGGCTACACCTTC.

The rearrangement joins TRBV6-2 or TRBV6-3 to TRBJ2-7, with 9 nucleotides matching TRBD1. The CDR3 runs to 16 residues. Trimming removed 5 bases from V and 4 bases from J; junction bases left unmatched: 12. Germline assignment: CDR1 MNHEY and CDR2 SVGEGT. CDR3 nucleotides: TGTGCCAGCAGTGCCACAGGGGGCGTGAATGGGTACGAGCAGTACTTC. This encodes CASSATGGVNGYEQYF.

This clone showed up just once. V is TRBV6-1 and J is TRBJ1-3, with 9 bases lining up with TRBD1. This CDR3 is 15 amino acids long. J lost 4 bases, V lost 2 bases, and 3 bases had no gene match. CDR1 and CDR2 (germline): MNHNS, SASEGT. The CDR3 coding sequence is TGTGCCAGCAGTGAACCCGGGACAGGGGGAAACACCATATATTTT. Translated, it gives CASSEPGTGGNTIYF.

The chain has TRBV4-3 and TRBJ1-3; the D gene is possibly TRBD1 (5 bases). CDR1 and CDR2 (germline): LGHNA, YSLEER. The CDR3 runs to 19 residues. Trimming shortened V by 1 base and J by 2 bases, and 21 bases separated the two germline ends. In nucleotides, the CDR3 is TGCGCCAGCAGCCAAGCCGGGGGAATAGGTACTTTCGCTGGAAACACCATATATTTT. Protein product: CASSQAGGIGTFAGNTIYF.

The chain couples TRBV19 to TRBJ2-1; TRBD2 is a possible D gene (6 bases). V was shortened by 3 bases and J by 6 bases, with 12 bases between the two germline ends. Looked up from germline, CDR1 is LNHDA and CDR2 is SQIVND (reference sequence). This CDR3 spans 14 amino acids. CDR3 amino acids: CASSISGRRNEQFF. The CDR3 nucleotides are TGTGCCAGTAGTATCTCGGGGAGGCGCAATGAGCAGTTCTTC.

The V gene is TRBV6-6, the J gene TRBJ1-5, with no clear D. Germline CDR1 is MNHNY and CDR2 is SVGAGI (reference sequence). This CDR3 comprises 13 residues. The germline V and J ends were trimmed by 11 bases and 2 bases, with 13 bases remaining between them. The CDR3 nucleotides are TGTGCCGCCGCTGCCGGGGGCAATCAGCCCCAGCATTTT. Protein sequence: CAAAAGGNQPQHF.

The chain employs TRBV30 and TRBJ1-2; 8 nucleotides match TRBD1. V lost 1 base, J lost 0 bases, and 7 bases stayed unmatched. CDR1 GTSNPN and CDR2 SVGIG come from the germline V gene (reference sequence). This CDR3 is built from 16 residues. The CDR3 sequence is CAWSDERTGTNYGYTF. The CDR3 DNA is TGTGCCTGGAGTGACGAACGGACAGGGACTAACTATGGCTACACCTTC.

The genes are TRBV11-2 and TRBJ2-5; tentative D call: TRBD2 (6 bases). Germline V CDR1 and CDR2: SGHAT, FQNNGV. The CDR3 length is 13 residues. The germline V and J ends were trimmed by 3 bases and 1 base, with 6 bases remaining between them. In DNA, the CDR3 is TGTGCCAGCAGCTTGGGACTCCAAGAGACCCAGTACTTC. Its translation: CASSLGLQETQYF.

This clone has just one count. V usage is TRBV11-2 and J usage is TRBJ2-7; 8 bases match TRBD1. The germline V gene has CDR1 SGHAT and CDR2 FQNNGV. Losses at the gene ends were 4 bases for V and 5 bases for J; bases not matched to a gene: 4. CDR3 size: 13 residues. CDR3 in amino acids: CASSSGTGHEQYF. CDR3 nucleotide sequence: TGTGCCAGCAGCTCGGGGACAGGACACGAGCAGTACTTC.

In this sample, this clone turned up a few times. The rearrangement uses TRBV11-2 and TRBJ2-1, with no clear D. Deletions cut 5 bases from V and 6 bases from J, with 17 bases between. The CDR3 spans 15 residues. Per the germline V gene, CDR1 is SGHAT and CDR2 is FQNNGV. The CDR3 bases are TGTGCCAGCAGCAAAAGTGGTCTAGAGGTCAATGAGCAGTTCTTC. Encoded protein: CASSKSGLEVNEQFF.

The chain links TRBV7-6 to TRBJ1-4; 7 bases are shared with TRBD1. The CDR3 consists of 15 residues. The germline V gene encodes CDR1 SGHVS and CDR2 FNYEAQ. The V and J ends lost 2 bases and 13 bases, in that order; junction bases with no gene match: 13. The CDR3 nucleotides are TGTGCCAGCAGCTTATCGGGGACAGAAAGAGTCGGACTGTTTTTT. This encodes CASSLSGTERVGLFF.

This chain uses TRBV30 with TRBJ1-2; D gene unclear. Germline V gene lookup returns CDR1 GTSNPN and CDR2 SVGIG (reference sequence). The V end lost 7 bases, the J end lost 7 bases, and 13 bases lay between the germline ends. The length of the CDR3 is 11 residues. This CDR3 is CASTRRSGYTF. The CDR3 DNA sequence: TGTGCCTCCACGAGGAGGAGTGGCTACACCTTC. Full variable domain (rest looked up from reference TRBV30 and TRBJ1-2): SQTIHQWPATLVQPVGSPLSLECTVEGTSNPNLYWYRQAAGRGLQLLFYSVGIGQISSEVPQNLSASRPQDRQFILSSKKLLLSDSGFYLCASTRRSGYTFGSGTRLTVV.

CDR3 sequence reads: CASSVGGGSGTSGITDTQYF. The CDR3 DNA follows: TGTGCCAGCAGCGTAGGCGGGGGGAGTGGGACTAGCGGGATCACAGATACGCAGTATTTT. V gene TRBV9 combines with J gene TRBJ2-3; 13 positions match TRBD2. J was trimmed by 2 bases and V by 0 bases; bases with no gene match: 12. The CDR3 totals 20 residues. Germline CDR1 reads SGDLS; CDR2 reads YYNGEE. The full variable domain, with the rest looked up from reference TRBV9 and TRBJ2-3, is DSGVTQTPKHLITATGQRVTLRCSPRSGDLSVYWYQQSLDQGLQFLIQYYNGEERAKGNILERFSAQQFPDLHSELNLSSLELGDSALYFCASSVGGGSGTSGITDTQYFGPGTRLTVL.

The chain links TRBV29-1 to TRBJ2-1, with TRBD2 identical over 13 bases. With V trimmed by 6 bases and J by 9 bases, 5 bases remained unmatched. From germline, CDR1 is SQVTM and CDR2 ANQGSEA. CDR3 size: 13 residues. CDR3: CSVGTSGNGEQFF. In nucleotides, the CDR3 is TGCAGCGTGGGGACTAGCGGGAACGGTGAGCAGTTCTTC.

The rearrangement uses TRBV7-9 and TRBJ2-7, with 8 bases identical to TRBD1. Unmatched junction bases numbered 3, after V lost 1 base and J lost 4 bases. This CDR3 is built from 14 residues. The germline gives CDR1 SEHNR, CDR2 FQNEAQ (reference sequence). The CDR3 is CASSLGTGRYEQYF. Here the CDR3 DNA reads TGTGCCAGCAGCTTAGGGACAGGGAGGTACGAGCAGTACTTC. The whole variable domain, remainder taken from reference TRBV7-9 and TRBJ2-7, is DTGVSQNPRHKITKRGQNVTFRCDPISEHNRLYWYRQTLGQGPEFLTYFQNEAQLEKSRLLSDRFSAERPKGSFSTLEIQRTEQGDSAMYLCASSLGTGRYEQYFGPGTRLTVT.

Only a few counts were recorded for this clone. The gene calls are TRBV7-9 and TRBJ1-3; TRBD1 matches at 9 bases. V shed 1 base and J 3 bases; nucleotides not matched to a gene: 4. Looked up from germline, CDR1 is SEHNR and CDR2 is FQNEAQ (reference sequence). The CDR3 consists of 16 residues. CDR3 sequence reads: CASSLEGQGNGNTIYF. CDR3 nucleotide sequence: TGTGCCAGCAGCTTAGAGGGACAGGGCAATGGAAACACCATATATTTT.

V usage is TRBV6-4 and J usage is TRBJ1-2; D may be TRBD1 (5 bases). Germline V lookup: CDR1 MRHNA, CDR2 SNTAGT. The CDR3 sequence is 16 residues long. Trimming cost V 0 bases and J 5 bases, with 16 bases left between them. The CDR3 is CASSDSTDKVGYGYTF. The CDR3 bases are TGTGCCAGCAGTGACTCGACGGACAAGGTGGGTTATGGCTACACCTTC.

The genes are TRBV5-8 and TRBJ2-7, with D perhaps TRBD1 (6 bases). This CDR3 comprises 13 residues. Germline loops: CDR1 SGHTS, CDR2 YDEGEE. Trimming took 4 bases from V and 3 from J, leaving 11 bases between them. This chain's CDR3 is CASSPTGHYEQYF. The CDR3 nucleotides read TGTGCCAGCAGCCCGACAGGACACTACGAGCAGTACTTC.

This clone occurred once. CDR3 sequence: CASSLTESGTPTYEQYF. The CDR3 DNA reads TGTGCCAGCAGCTTGACGGAGTCCGGGACACCGACTTACGAGCAGTACTTC. The chain recombines TRBV5-8 with TRBJ2-7, with a weak D call TRBD1 (6 bases). The CDR3 extends over 17 amino acids. V lost 1 base and J lost 4, with 21 bases in between. Germline values: CDR1 SGHTS, CDR2 YDEGEE.

The rearrangement uses TRBV5-1 and TRBJ2-3; maybe TRBD1 (6 bases). This CDR3 has 16 amino acids. The germline V gene encodes CDR1 SGHRS and CDR2 YFSETQ. V lost 6 bases, J lost 4 bases, and 21 bases lay in between. This chain's CDR3 is CASNAQGGVVPDTQYF. In nucleotides, the CDR3 is TGCGCCAGCAACGCACAGGGTGGCGTTGTCCCAGATACGCAGTATTTT.

The chain carries TRBV18 and TRBJ2-3, with 7 bases identical to TRBD1. The CDR3 length is 13 residues. J was trimmed by 4 bases and V by 3 bases; bases with no gene match: 1. CDR1 and CDR2 from the germline V gene are KGHSH and LQKENI. The CDR3 DNA reads as TGTGCCAGCTCACCCCAGGGGGCAGATACGCAGTATTTT. It translates to CASSPQGADTQYF.

The V gene is TRBV11-2, the J gene TRBJ1-4, with D maybe TRBD1 (5 bases). The germline gives CDR1 SGHAT, CDR2 FQNNGV. The V end was cut by 1 base, the J end by 0 bases, with 9 bases between. This CDR3 has 16 residues. This CDR3 reads CASSLGTPTTNEKLFF. As DNA, the CDR3 is TGTGCCAGCAGCTTAGGGACACCCACAACTAATGAAAAACTGTTTTTT.

This clone was picked up one time. The gene calls are TRBV11-3 and TRBJ2-7, with a possible D match to TRBD1 (6 bases). This CDR3 region has 14 residues. V shed 3 bases and J shed 0 bases, with 9 bases lying between them. Germline values: CDR1 SGHNT, CDR2 YENEEA. The CDR3 coding sequence is TGTGCCAGCAGCTTCCGGGACAACTCCTACGAGCAGTACTTC. It is translated as CASSFRDNSYEQYF.